Below, one T cell receptor (beta chain) is given with its context. The data were obtained in a study of cytomegalovirus exposure and HLA in healthy donors. The PCR was carried out with 60 Vbeta primers and 13 Jbeta primers. Here immunoSEQ multiplex PCR was the method, and the copy in TCRdb shows in-frame clones only, minus some. The sample holds 150,000 to 200,000 clones, more than 85% seen once. Sequencing used PBMCs. This clonotype originated in a woman between 18 and 29 years old in good health and CMV-seronegative.

The CDR3 DNA follows: TGTGCCAGCAGTGAACCCTACACAGGGTCGGGAGAAGCTTTCTTT. Amino acids: CASSEPYTGSGEAFF. V gene TRBV25-1 combines with J gene TRBJ1-1; tentative D call: TRBD1 (6 bases). CDR1 and CDR2 from the germline V gene are MGHDK and SYGVNS. V lost 2 bases to trimming and J lost 8 bases, with 18 bases between them. The CDR3 length is 15 residues.